This is a list of T cell receptor beta chains from one sample in a study of T and B cells in COVID-19 patients. TCRdb itself ran the multiplex PCR reads through MiXCR, one entry per CDR3 protein. The sample includes thousands of distinct CDR3 sequences, 22% of them seen just once. The material sequenced was blood. Every receptor here comes from a human donor who had recovered from COVID-19. CDR3s include the opening cysteine and the closing phenylalanine or tryptophan. A D gene is named only where the DNA matches it firmly. Not every row has a clone size; where given, it reads once, few, many or a size class.

>few|TRBV20-1|TRBJ2-7|-
CSARDRYRLMGEQYF
TGCAGTGCTAGAGATCGGTACAGGCTAATGGGCGAGCAGTACTTC
>-|TRBV5-1|TRBJ2-6|-
CASSSDSNSGANVLTF
TGCGCCAGCAGCTCCGACAGTAACTCTGGGGCCAACGTCCTGACTTTC
>-|TRBV6-5|TRBJ1-1|-
CASRSGGWGTEAFF
TGTGCCAGCAGGTCGGGGGGTTGGGGCACTGAAGCTTTCTTT
>medium-sized|TRBV19|TRBJ2-5|-
CASSNRGETQYF
TGTGCCAGTAGTAATCGGGGAGAGACCCAGTACTTC
>-|TRBV25-1|TRBJ2-1|-
CASSSPINEQFF
TGTGCCAGCAGCTCCCCCATTAATGAGCAGTTCTTC
>few|TRBV20-1|TRBJ2-7|-
CSARDEARARRTYEQYF
TGCAGTGCTAGAGATGAGGCCAGGGCCAGGAGAACCTACGAGCAGTACTTC
>-|TRBV6-5|TRBJ2-3|TRBD2
CASSELAGGQRDTQYF
TGTGCCAGCAGTGAGCTAGCGGGGGGCCAAAGGGATACGCAGTATTTT
>-|TRBV29-1|TRBJ2-5|TRBD1
CSGGGQGAQETQYF
TGCAGCGGGGGAGGACAGGGGGCCCAAGAGACCCAGTACTTC
>medium-sized|TRBV5-1|TRBJ2-3|-
CASSLTDTQYF
TGCGCCAGCAGCTTGACAGATACGCAGTATTTT
>medium-sized|TRBV5-5|TRBJ2-2|TRBD2
CASSLFLAGANTGELFF
TGTGCCAGCAGCTTGTTTCTAGCGGGGGCAAACACCGGGGAGCTGTTTTTT
>-|TRBV7-9|TRBJ2-7|TRBD1
CASSSSTGGQLYEQYF
TGTGCCAGCAGCTCCTCCACAGGGGGCCAACTCTACGAGCAGTACTTC
>few|TRBV12-3/TRBV12-4|TRBJ1-2|-
CASTRSGFNYGYTF
TGTGCCAGCACGCGTAGTGGGTTTAACTATGGCTACACCTTC
>many|TRBV15|TRBJ1-2|-
CATSRDGGRYGYTF
TGTGCCACCAGCAGAGATGGGGGCCGATATGGCTACACCTTC
>-|TRBV7-2|TRBJ2-3|TRBD2
CASSFSGGVQDTQYF
TGTGCCAGCAGCTTCAGCGGGGGGGTGCAAGATACGCAGTATTTT
>-|TRBV7-9|TRBJ2-7|TRBD1
CASSLTGGEQYF
TGTGCCAGCAGCTTGACAGGGGGCGAGCAGTACTTC
>medium-sized|TRBV27|TRBJ1-1|-
CASKKGGITEAFF
TGTGCCAGCAAGAAGGGTGGGATCACTGAAGCTTTCTTT
>few|TRBV12-3/TRBV12-4|TRBJ1-2|-
CASSFRGQGHGYTF
TGTGCCAGCAGTTTTAGGGGCCAGGGCCATGGCTACACCTTC
>-|TRBV5-4|TRBJ1-5|-
CASSLWGSGQPQHF
TGTGCCAGCAGCTTATGGGGGTCGGGTCAGCCCCAGCATTTT
>many|TRBV19|TRBJ1-2|TRBD1
CASRENRGLSDGYTF
TGTGCCAGTAGAGAAAACAGGGGGCTTTCGGATGGCTACACCTTC
>many|TRBV5-4|TRBJ2-5|-
CASSLTTGPETQYF
TGTGCCAGCAGCTTGACTACCGGGCCGGAGACCCAGTACTTC
>medium-sized|TRBV5-6|TRBJ2-1|TRBD2
CASSPKTSGGEFF
TGTGCCAGCAGCCCAAAGACTAGCGGGGGGGAGTTCTTC
>few|TRBV14|TRBJ1-2|-
CASSQQGNYGYTF
TGTGCCAGCAGCCAACAGGGTAACTATGGCTACACCTTC
>-|TRBV6-5|TRBJ2-1|TRBD2
CASSSSGGANEQFF
TGTGCCAGCAGTTCCAGCGGGGGGGCCAATGAGCAGTTCTTC
>-|TRBV12-3/TRBV12-4|TRBJ2-6|TRBD1
CASNLGQGYGGANVLTF
TGTGCCAGCAACCTGGGACAGGGGTATGGTGGGGCCAACGTCCTGACTTTC
>medium-sized|TRBV6-5|TRBJ2-3|-
CASSFAGSTDTQYF
TGTGCCAGCAGTTTTGCGGGGAGCACAGATACGCAGTATTTT
>medium-sized|TRBV6-1|TRBJ1-4|-
CASSEIYEKLFF
TGTGCCAGCAGTGAAATTTATGAAAAACTGTTTTTT
>few|TRBV6-1|TRBJ1-2|TRBD1
CASSENRGIGYGYTF
TGTGCCAGCAGTGAGAACAGGGGGATTGGCTATGGCTACACCTTC
>medium-sized|TRBV6-5|TRBJ2-7|-
CASRVGTPVSYEQYF
TGTGCCAGCAGGGTCGGGACACCAGTCTCCTACGAGCAGTACTTC
>many|TRBV6-5|TRBJ1-6|-
CASSEAEHSPLHF
TGTGCCAGCAGTGAAGCGGAACATTCACCCCTCCACTTT
>-|TRBV5-1|TRBJ2-7|TRBD1
CASSPRTGSGEQYF
TGCGCCAGCAGCCCCCGGACAGGGTCAGGCGAGCAGTACTTC
>medium-sized|TRBV6-1|TRBJ1-5|-
CASSEGQENQPQHF
TGTGCCAGCAGTGAAGGACAGGAGAATCAGCCCCAGCATTTT
>many|TRBV24-1|TRBJ2-3|-
CATSDPSRGDTQYF
TGTGCCACCAGTGACCCCTCTCGTGGAGATACGCAGTATTTT
>once|TRBV6-5|TRBJ1-4|TRBD1
CASSRAGTGGTEKLFF
TGTGCCAGCAGTAGAGCCGGGACAGGGGGTACTGAAAAACTGTTTTTT
>-|TRBV12-3/TRBV12-4|TRBJ1-2|-
CASSLGGGYTF
TGTGCCAGCAGTTTGGGGGGTGGCTACACCTTC
>few|TRBV20-1|TRBJ2-5|-
CSASYSRPAEGETQYF
TGCAGTGCTAGTTACAGCCGGCCAGCCGAAGGGGAGACCCAGTACTTC
>-|TRBV4-2|TRBJ1-6|-
CASSLSPNREFLSPLHF
TGCGCCAGCAGCCTAAGTCCGAACAGGGAATTCCTTTCACCCCTCCACTTT
>-|TRBV30|TRBJ2-7|-
CAWGVRGTEQYF
TGTGCCTGGGGGGTTAGGGGCACCGAGCAGTACTTC
>-|TRBV18|TRBJ1-1|TRBD1
CASSPPQGADTEAFF
TGTGCCAGCTCACCCCCCCAGGGGGCGGACACTGAAGCTTTCTTT
>-|TRBV5-1|TRBJ2-2|-
CASKETSSPGELFF
TGCGCCAGCAAGGAGACGTCCTCCCCCGGGGAGCTGTTTTTT
>medium-sized|TRBV6-1|TRBJ2-6|-
CASSQEFPSGANVLTF
TGTGCCAGCAGCCAAGAGTTCCCCTCTGGGGCCAACGTCCTGACTTTC
>medium-sized|TRBV12-3/TRBV12-4|TRBJ1-2|TRBD1
CASSSTGGLYYGYTF
TGTGCCAGCAGTTCAACAGGGGGCCTCTACTATGGCTACACCTTC
>-|TRBV14|TRBJ2-1|TRBD2
CASSQDRAGGLHNEQFF
TGTGCCAGCAGCCAAGATAGGGCGGGGGGGCTCCACAATGAGCAGTTCTTC
>-|TRBV7-9|TRBJ2-1|-
CASSSHNRDEQFF
TGTGCCAGCAGCTCCCACAATAGAGATGAGCAGTTCTTC
>few|TRBV7-9|TRBJ2-1|-
CASNRAGNEQFF
TGTGCCAGCAATCGGGCGGGGAATGAGCAGTTCTTC
>-|TRBV24-1|TRBJ2-7|-
CATYFNRRTYEQYF
TGTGCCACGTACTTTAACAGGCGCACCTACGAGCAGTACTTC
>medium-sized|TRBV5-5|TRBJ2-3|-
CASSFSPSDTDTQYF
TGTGCCAGCAGCTTTAGCCCTTCGGACACAGATACGCAGTATTTT
>medium-sized|TRBV6-6|TRBJ2-2|-
CASSYASANTGELFF
TGTGCCAGCAGTTACGCCTCCGCGAACACCGGGGAGCTGTTTTTT
>medium-sized|TRBV19|TRBJ2-7|TRBD2
CASSMGEGFEQYF
TGTGCCAGTAGTATGGGGGAGGGCTTCGAGCAGTACTTC
>medium-sized|TRBV6-1|TRBJ2-7|-
CASTEQGGGSYEQYF
TGTGCCAGCACCGAACAGGGTGGGGGTTCCTACGAGCAGTACTTC
>few|TRBV11-2|TRBJ2-7|-
CASSERTLSYEQYF
TGTGCCAGCAGCGAGAGGACCCTATCCTACGAGCAGTACTTC
>medium-sized|TRBV19|TRBJ2-1|-
CASSTMEGAPNEQFF
TGTGCCAGTAGTACAATGGAGGGGGCCCCCAATGAGCAGTTCTTC
>few|TRBV14|TRBJ2-3|-
CASSQGASWTDTQYF
TGTGCCAGCAGCCAAGGGGCTAGCTGGACAGATACGCAGTATTTT
>many|TRBV11-3|TRBJ2-5|-
CASSGDGTTQETQYF
TGTGCCAGCAGCGGAGACGGGACCACACAAGAGACCCAGTACTTC
>few|TRBV7-9|TRBJ2-1|-
CASSSQSEGEQFF
TGTGCCAGCAGCTCCCAGAGCGAGGGTGAGCAGTTCTTC